Following are 16 T cell receptor beta chains from one sample sequenced in a study of Graves' ophthalmopathy and Graves' hyperthyroidism. Scientists amplified the TCR beta CDR3 regions from RNA transcripts. RT-PCR with HTBI primers came first, then second-round multiplex PCR. MiXCR was run by TCRdb on the multiplex PCR reads, yielding one entry per CDR3 protein. The sample has about 640,000 distinct CDR3 sequences; roughly two fifths are singletons. Sequencing used peripheral blood. The receptor source for this set is an adult man with Graves' ophthalmopathy.

This chain joins TRBV10-3 and TRBJ1-1; possibly TRBD1 for D (6 bases). The CDR3 length is 15 residues. CDR1 is ENHRY, CDR2 SYGVKD, per germline. Trimming shortened V by 6 bases and J by 3 bases, and 17 bases separated the two germline ends. The CDR3 sequence: CAIRDGGHRDTEAFF. In DNA, the CDR3 is TGTGCCATCAGAGACGGGGGGCATAGGGACACTGAAGCTTTCTTT.

Notes on this clonotype: Being one base from a much bigger clone, this may be a read error. The chain couples TRBV11-1 to TRBJ2-7, with a tentative D call TRBD2 (7 bases). The germline V gene has CDR1 SGHAT and CDR2 FQDESV (reference sequence). This CDR3 has 15 residues. CDR3 nucleotide sequence: TGTGCCGGCAGCCTCACGGGGGGCCCGTCCTACGAGCAGTACTTC. Encoded protein: CAGSLTGGPSYEQYF.

This clonotype was detected only a few times. The chain joins TRBV10-2 to TRBJ2-3, with D hard to call. Germline lookup yields CDR1 WSHSY and CDR2 SAAADI. The CDR3 is 12 residues long. For the CDR3, the DNA is TGCGGTCGACGGCCCATAACAGATACGCAGTATTTT. Its translation: CGRRPITDTQYF.

This clonotype showed up many times. The chain combines TRBV20-1 with TRBJ2-2; the D gene could be TRBD1 or TRBD2 (6 bases each). V lost 3 bases, J lost 1 base, and 9 bases lay in between. This CDR3 has 14 amino acids. CDR1 is DFQATT and CDR2 is SNEGSKA in the germline V gene (reference sequence). The CDR3 region is CSARAGQNTGELFF. The CDR3, as DNA: TGCAGTGCTAGGGCGGGACAGAACACCGGGGAGCTGTTTTTT.

This clonotype was observed at least ten times. The chain couples TRBV7-8 to TRBJ2-7, with D perhaps TRBD2 (5 bases). Deletions cut 3 bases from V and 4 bases from J, with 16 bases between. Per germline, CDR1 SGHVS and CDR2 FQNEAQ. CDR3 length: 15 residues. The CDR3 nucleotides read TGTGCCAGCAGCTTCACTAGTGATCCCTCTTACGAGCAGTACTTC. It codes for CASSFTSDPSYEQYF. Supplemented by reference TRBV7-8 and TRBJ2-7, the full variable domain reads GAGVSQSPRYKVAKRGQDVALRCDPISGHVSLFWYQQALGQGPEFLTYFQNEAQLDKSGLPSDRFFAERPEGSVSTLKIQRTQQEDSAVYLCASSFTSDPSYEQYFGPGTRLTVT.

This clonotype was found many times. This chain uses TRBV7-9 with TRBJ1-1, with a tentative D call TRBD1 (5 bases). CDR1 is SEHNR, CDR2 FQNEAQ, per germline (reference sequence). The CDR3 has 16 residues. Trimming cost V 5 bases and J 3 bases, with 19 bases left between them. In DNA form, the CDR3 reads TGTGCCAGCAGCCGCTGGAGTTGGGGCTTTGACACTGAAGCTTTCTTT. It yields the protein CASSRWSWGFDTEAFF.

The chain uses TRBV12-3 or TRBV12-4 and TRBJ2-2; TRBD1 might be the D (7 bases). The ends were cut back, 6 bases at V and 4 bases at J, with 18 bases in the middle. CDR3 size: 16 residues. In DNA, the CDR3 is TGTGCCAGCAGCGTAGTGGAGGGGGCGCCCACCGGGGAGCTGTTTTTT. It codes for CASSVVEGAPTGELFF.

The chain joins TRBV6-5 to TRBJ2-7; tentative D call: TRBD2 (5 bases). Trimming stripped 4 bases from V and 1 base from J, with 14 bases between. Germline lookup yields CDR1 MNHEY and CDR2 SVGAGI. CDR3 size: 15 residues. The DNA for the CDR3 is TGTGCCAGCAGTTTCCTAGCTGACCTGTCCTACGAGCAGTACTTC. It is translated as CASSFLADLSYEQYF.

J is TRBJ1-1 and V is TRBV2; unclear D gene. This CDR3 contains 13 residues. The germline V gene encodes CDR1 SNHLY and CDR2 FYNNEI. With 1 base removed from V and 6 bases from J, the gap between germline ends came to 9 bases. CDR3 sequence: CASSEGFGAEAFF. The CDR3, as DNA: TGTGCCAGCAGTGAAGGGTTTGGAGCTGAAGCTTTCTTT.

This chain uses TRBV6-6 with TRBJ2-5; 13 nucleotides align to TRBD2. This CDR3 is 17 amino acids long. Germline values: CDR1 MNHNY, CDR2 SVGAGI (reference sequence). With V trimmed by 5 bases and J by 4 bases, 10 bases remained unmatched. The CDR3 here is CASSHVSLAGGGETQYF. The CDR3 DNA is TGTGCCAGCAGTCACGTCTCACTAGCGGGAGGGGGAGAGACCCAGTACTTC.

This clonotype has a count of ten or more. The chain is built from TRBV7-9 and TRBJ1-2, with D tentatively TRBD1 (5 bases). There are 13 residues in the CDR3. V lost 5 bases and J 7 bases, leaving 14 bases between the germline ends. Germline V lookup: CDR1 SEHNR, CDR2 FQNEAQ (reference sequence). CDR3 sequence: CASSQVGDGGYTF. The DNA of the CDR3 is TGTGCCAGCAGCCAAGTAGGGGATGGTGGCTACACCTTC.

A few counts support this clonotype. The chain couples TRBV19 to TRBJ1-4; D unresolved. Between the trimmed V and J ends, which lost 3 bases and 4 bases, there was a span of 9 bases. The CDR3 runs 14 residues. Germline CDR1 and CDR2: LNHDA and SQIVND (reference sequence). The chain's CDR3 is CASSILQVNEKLFF. The CDR3, as DNA: TGTGCCAGTAGTATTCTCCAGGTTAATGAAAAACTGTTTTTT.

The V gene is TRBV10-3, the J gene TRBJ1-2; D possibly corresponds to TRBD1 (6 bases). Trimming stripped 5 bases from V and 0 bases from J, with 13 bases between. Germline assignment: CDR1 ENHRY and CDR2 SYGVKD. CDR3 size: 15 residues. The DNA for the CDR3 is TGTGCCATCAGTACCGGGACATCCTCTAACTATGGCTACACCTTC. Protein sequence: CAISTGTSSNYGYTF.

This clonotype has at least ten counts. CDR3: CSAFLTSGGPWIHEQYF. DNA of the CDR3: TGCAGCGCATTCCTGACTAGCGGGGGCCCTTGGATCCACGAGCAGTACTTC. The rearrangement joins TRBV29-1 to TRBJ2-7; 12 bases align to TRBD2. Germline V gene lookup returns CDR1 SQVTM and CDR2 ANQGSEA. Unmatched junction bases numbered 18, after V lost 7 bases and J lost 5 bases. CDR3 size: 17 residues.

This clonotype was recorded many times. This chain connects TRBV25-1 to TRBJ2-7; D is uncertain. CDR1 is MGHDK and CDR2 is SYGVNS in the germline V gene. The V gene lost 5 bases and the J gene lost 2 bases, with 10 bases spanning the gap. The CDR3 contains 13 residues. CDR3 coding DNA: TGTGCCAGCAGTCCACGGGTCACCTACGAGCAGTACTTC. Encoded protein: CASSPRVTYEQYF.

This clonotype has more than one count but fewer than ten. This sequence joins TRBV6-1 and TRBJ2-2; tentative D call: TRBD1 (6 bases). Trimming stripped 9 bases from V and 5 bases from J, with 10 bases between. The CDR3 is 12 residues long. CDR1 MNHNS and CDR2 SASEGT come from the germline V gene. Here the CDR3 reads CASYRETGELFF. Here the CDR3 DNA reads TGTGCCAGTTACAGGGAGACCGGGGAGCTGTTTTTT.